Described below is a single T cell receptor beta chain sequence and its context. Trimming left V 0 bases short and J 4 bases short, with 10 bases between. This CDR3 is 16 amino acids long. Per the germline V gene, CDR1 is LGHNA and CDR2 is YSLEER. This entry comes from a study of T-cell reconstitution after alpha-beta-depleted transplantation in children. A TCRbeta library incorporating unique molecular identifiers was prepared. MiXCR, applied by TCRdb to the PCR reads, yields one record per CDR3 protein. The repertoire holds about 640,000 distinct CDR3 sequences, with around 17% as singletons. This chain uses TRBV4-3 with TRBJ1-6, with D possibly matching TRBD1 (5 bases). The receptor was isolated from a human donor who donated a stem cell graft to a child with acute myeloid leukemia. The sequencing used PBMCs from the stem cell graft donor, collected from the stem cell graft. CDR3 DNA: TGCGCCAGCAGCCAAGATGTCGGGGGATATAATTCACCCCTCCACTTT. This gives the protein CASSQDVGGYNSPLHF.